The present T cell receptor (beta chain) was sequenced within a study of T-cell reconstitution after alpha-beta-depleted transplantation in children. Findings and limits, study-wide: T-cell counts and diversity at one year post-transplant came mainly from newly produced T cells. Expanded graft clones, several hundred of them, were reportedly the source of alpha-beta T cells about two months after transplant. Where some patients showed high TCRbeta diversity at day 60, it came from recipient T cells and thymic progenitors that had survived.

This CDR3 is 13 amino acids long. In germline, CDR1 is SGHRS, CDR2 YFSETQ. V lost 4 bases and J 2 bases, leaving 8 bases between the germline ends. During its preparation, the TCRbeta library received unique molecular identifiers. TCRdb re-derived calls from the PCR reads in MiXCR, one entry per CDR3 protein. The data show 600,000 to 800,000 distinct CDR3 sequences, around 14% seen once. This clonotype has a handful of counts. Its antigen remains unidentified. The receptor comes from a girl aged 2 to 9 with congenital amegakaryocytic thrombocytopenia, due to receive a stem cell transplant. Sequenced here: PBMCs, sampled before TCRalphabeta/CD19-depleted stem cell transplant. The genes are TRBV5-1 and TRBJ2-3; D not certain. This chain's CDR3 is CASSTQNTDTQYF. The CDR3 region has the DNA TGCGCCAGCAGCACCCAAAACACAGATACGCAGTATTTT. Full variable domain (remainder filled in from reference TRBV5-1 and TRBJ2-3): KAGVTQTPRYLIKTRGQQVTLSCSPISGHRSVSWYQQTPGQGLQFLFEYFSETQRNKGNFPGRFSGRQFSNSRSEMNVSTLELGDSALYLCASSTQNTDTQYFGPGTRLTVL.